Sequencing of this TCR beta chain was carried out in a study of T cell responses to AZD1222 COVID-19 vaccine. Study results and caveats: Without day 14 samples, only post-peak T cell repertoires were studied.

As regards this clone: The antigen is unknown.

V lost 2 bases and J lost 4; bases outside the gene matches: 10. Germline loops: CDR1 LGHNT, CDR2 FRNRAP. This CDR3 comprises 17 residues. Measured with immunoSEQ multiplex PCR; TCRdb has only the in-frame clones, and not every one. The sample contains roughly 140,000 clones, roughly 91% of which appear only once. The specimen was peripheral blood, collected on day 0 of AZD1222 vaccination. The chain employs TRBV12-5 and TRBJ2-5; 10 bases match TRBD2. The clonotype originates from an adult in good health. CDR3 nucleotides: TGTGCTAGTGGTTTGCCCCACCTAGCGGGGGTGGGAGAGACCCAGTACTTC. Amino acid sequence: CASGLPHLAGVGETQYF.